These 16 T cell receptor beta chains were sequenced from one sample in a study of cytomegalovirus exposure and HLA in healthy donors. With 60 Vbeta and 13 Jbeta primers, the PCR was carried out. The assay was immunoSEQ multiplex PCR, and TCRdb's table has in-frame clones only and misses some. The table shows more than 150,000 clones, with 60% to 85% occurring only once. The material sequenced was PBMCs. The receptors were sampled from a man younger than 35 in good health and CMV-seronegative.

The chain has TRBV30 and TRBJ2-1, with 9 nucleotides matching TRBD2. Germline loops: CDR1 GTSNPN, CDR2 SVGIG (reference sequence). The CDR3 is 13 amino acids. Trimming removed 5 bases from V and 8 bases from J; junction bases left unmatched: 7. In DNA, the CDR3 is TGTGCCTGGGCCGGCGGGGGGGTGCATGAGCAGTTCTTC. This gives the protein CAWAGGGVHEQFF.

This chain connects TRBV6-1 to TRBJ1-2; 9 nucleotides agree with TRBD1. The CDR3 contains 13 residues. The germline gives CDR1 MNHNS, CDR2 SASEGT. J was trimmed by 10 bases and V by 10 bases; bases with no gene match: 13. The DNA for the CDR3 is TGTGCCACTTGCCGGGACAGGGAGTCTCACTACACCTTC. Translation: CATCRDRESHYTF.

V usage is TRBV28 and J usage is TRBJ2-7, with 7 nucleotides matching TRBD1. The CDR3 extends over 15 amino acids. Germline CDR1 MDHEN, CDR2 SYDVKM. J lost 2 bases, V lost 5 bases, and 9 bases had no gene match. The CDR3 DNA follows: TGTGCCAGCAGTACAGGGGCCTTACCTCCCTACGAGCAGTACTTC. It is translated as CASSTGALPPYEQYF.

This chain joins TRBV9 and TRBJ2-3, with D possibly matching TRBD2 (7 bases). This CDR3 has 15 amino acids. Trimming shortened V by 4 bases and J by 0 bases, and 12 bases separated the two germline ends. CDR1 and CDR2 from the germline V gene are SGDLS and YYNGEE. The CDR3 reads CASSRGAPSTDTQYF. The CDR3 DNA reads as TGTGCCAGCAGCCGGGGGGCCCCTAGCACAGATACGCAGTATTTT.

The V call is TRBV29-1, the J call TRBJ1-2; the match to TRBD1 covers 8 bases. Germline CDR1 is SQVTM and CDR2 is ANQGSEA. This CDR3 is built from 13 residues. Germline trimming cut 4 bases from V and 7 bases from J; bases unmatched to any gene: 8. The CDR3 DNA reads as TGCAGCGTTGGGGACAGGAGAGAAGGTGGCTACACCTTC. Translating it yields CSVGDRREGGYTF.

This clone came up once. The rearrangement joins TRBV6-5 to TRBJ2-7, with D possibly TRBD2 on 5 matching bases. The germline CDR1 and CDR2 sequences are MNHEY and SVGAGI. Trimming removed 8 bases from V and 6 bases from J, with 14 bases in between. The CDR3 length is 12 residues. CDR3 amino acids: CASGFRTSEQYF. CDR3 bases: TGTGCCAGCGGTTTTCGCACTAGCGAGCAGTACTTC.

Details on this clone: Germline is not matched at one junction end, which may reflect a read error. V gene TRBV7-7 combines with J gene TRBJ2-1; unclear D gene. The germline V gene encodes CDR1 SSHAT and CDR2 FNYEAQ (reference sequence). This CDR3 has 13 residues. As DNA, the CDR3 is TGTGCTAGCAGCTTTGATCCGGTTAATACCCAGTTCTTC. Encoded protein: CASSFDPVNTQFF.

This rearrangement joins TRBV15 to TRBJ2-1, with D maybe TRBD2 (5 bases). Trimming shortened V by 0 bases and J by 8 bases, and 14 bases separated the two germline ends. The CDR3 is 15 amino acids. Germline CDR1 LNHNV, CDR2 YYDKDF (reference sequence). DNA of the CDR3: TGTGCCACCAGCAGAGATCAGGTTTCTAGCCATGAGCAGTTCTTC. Translation gives CATSRDQVSSHEQFF.

This rearrangement joins TRBV7-3 to TRBJ2-1, with 12 bases matching TRBD2. Per germline, CDR1 SGHTA and CDR2 FQGTGA. With 5 bases clipped from V and 9 bases from J, the junction kept 5 bases outside the gene matches. The CDR3 loop spans 14 amino acids. The CDR3 here is CASSASSGGGEQFF. In nucleotides, the CDR3 is TGTGCCAGCAGCGCCTCTAGCGGGGGGGGTGAGCAGTTCTTC.

This clone was seen just once. The V gene is TRBV30, the J gene TRBJ1-2; TRBD1 matches at 8 bases. The CDR3 runs to 12 residues. V lost 0 bases and J lost 8; bases outside the gene matches: 2. From germline, CDR1 is GTSNPN and CDR2 SVGIG (reference sequence). CDR3 nucleotide sequence: TGTGCCTGGAGTGTACAGGGGGGGGGCTACACCTTC. Its protein product is CAWSVQGGGYTF.

This chain connects TRBV27 to TRBJ2-2; TRBD2 matches 8 bases. The germline CDR1 and CDR2 sequences are MNHEY and SMNVEV (reference sequence). The CDR3 has 16 amino acids. V lost 2 bases and J lost 2; bases outside the gene matches: 4. The chain's CDR3 is CASSLRLAGNTGELFF. DNA for the CDR3: TGTGCCAGCAGTTTAAGGCTAGCGGGCAACACCGGGGAGCTGTTTTTT.

The chain joins TRBV2 to TRBJ1-1; 7 bases map to TRBD1. Trimming took 6 bases from V and 0 from J; bases not matched to a gene: 7. The V gene's germline CDR1 is SNHLY and CDR2 FYNNEI. CDR3 length: 15 amino acids. The CDR3 DNA is TGTGCCAGCAGGGGGGACAGAATCATGAACACTGAAGCTTTCTTT. This encodes CASRGDRIMNTEAFF.

The chain carries TRBV2 and TRBJ1-1; D is uncertain. V gave up 5 bases and J gave up 1 base, with 8 bases separating them. The CDR3 runs 13 residues. CDR1 is SNHLY and CDR2 is FYNNEI in the germline V gene. This chain's CDR3 is CASSRTRNTEAFF. DNA of the CDR3: TGTGCCAGCAGTCGCACACGGAACACTGAAGCTTTCTTT.

V usage is TRBV27 and J usage is TRBJ2-1, with 10 bases aligning to TRBD2. V shed 5 bases and J 3 bases; nucleotides not matched to a gene: 7. Germline CDR1 is MNHEY and CDR2 is SMNVEV (reference sequence). The CDR3 extends over 16 amino acids. The CDR3 reads CASSLASGGNYNEQFF. DNA for the CDR3: TGTGCCAGCAGTCTCGCTAGCGGGGGCAACTACAATGAGCAGTTCTTC.

The chain has TRBV9 and TRBJ2-5; 8 positions agree with TRBD2. Losses at the gene ends were 0 bases for V and 5 bases for J; bases not matched to a gene: 15. This CDR3 is built from 18 residues. The germline CDR1 and CDR2 sequences are SGDLS and YYNGEE. The CDR3 region is CASSVARTSSLMGETQYF. The CDR3 region has the DNA TGTGCCAGCAGCGTAGCGAGGACTAGCAGCCTTATGGGGGAGACCCAGTACTTC.

This chain uses TRBV15 with TRBJ2-7; D gene ambiguous. The V gene's germline CDR1 is LNHNV and CDR2 YYDKDF (reference sequence). The germline V and J ends were trimmed by 1 base and 8 bases, with 12 bases remaining between them. CDR3 length equals 13 residues. CDR3 in DNA: TGTGCCACCAGCAGAGTCGAGCCTCCCCAGCAGTACTTC. Protein sequence: CATSRVEPPQQYF.